Listed below are T cell receptor beta chains from one sample, sequenced in a study of read filtering for tumor transcriptome and immune sequencing. TCRdb re-called the reads through MiXCR, storing one row per CDR3 protein. This table has about 57,000 distinct CDR3 sequences, 14% appearing once. Sequencing used a population of CD138-negative cells sorted from bone marrow. All receptors come from a donor aged 40 or over with multiple myeloma. The conserved cysteine and the conserved F or W are not part of the CDR3 here.

V gene,J gene,CDR3 protein
TRBV3-1,TRBJ1-5,ASSQGQGANQPQH
TRBV28,TRBJ2-5,ASSLLIAEIQETQY
TRBV29-1,TRBJ1-1,SVEEGTANTEAF
TRBV30,TRBJ2-3,AWSVTGSWADTQY
TRBV12-5,TRBJ2-2,ASGPRGGSAGELF
TRBV20-1,TRBJ2-1,SARVTGNEQF
TRBV6-1,TRBJ1-1,ASSWTGGSNTEAF
TRBV7-2,TRBJ2-7,ASSLNDGDYEQY
TRBV20-1,TRBJ2-2,SASGTGRNTGELF
TRBV12-3/TRBV12-4,TRBJ2-2,ASSLQGIGLPNTGELF
TRBV6-1,TRBJ1-1,ASSVTTGTGPTEAF
TRBV20-1,TRBJ2-7,SARSPSGYEQY
TRBV4-1,TRBJ1-1,ASSSRTEAF
TRBV7-9,TRBJ2-7,ASTAGTDSYEQY
TRBV11-2,TRBJ2-2,ASSLPLKTSGYDTGELF
TRBV29-1,TRBJ2-3,SVLSGRGATDTQY
TRBV11-1,TRBJ2-1,ASSPVHNEQF
TRBV20-1,TRBJ2-7,SARGSGRAKRSSYEQY
TRBV27,TRBJ2-1,ASNDGRPSRYNEQF
TRBV7-9,TRBJ2-3,ASSLGEVSTDTQY
TRBV12-3/TRBV12-4,TRBJ2-7,ASSTTYEQY
TRBV29-1,TRBJ2-5,SVVAFWETQY
TRBV27,TRBJ2-3,ASSLADTQY
TRBV7-2,TRBJ2-3,ASSWGLAGADTQY
TRBV5-1,TRBJ2-1,ASSKGTVSYNEQF
TRBV4-2,TRBJ2-1,ASSQGTGVPRTSGRTDNEQF
TRBV5-5,TRBJ2-1,ASSLVSGNGGNEQF
TRBV12-5,TRBJ2-3,ASGLGQGGTDTQY
TRBV28,TRBJ2-5,ASSLGQTQETQY
TRBV12-3/TRBV12-4,TRBJ1-1,ASSLRFGDTNTEAF
TRBV12-5,TRBJ1-5,ASGFASVHQPQH